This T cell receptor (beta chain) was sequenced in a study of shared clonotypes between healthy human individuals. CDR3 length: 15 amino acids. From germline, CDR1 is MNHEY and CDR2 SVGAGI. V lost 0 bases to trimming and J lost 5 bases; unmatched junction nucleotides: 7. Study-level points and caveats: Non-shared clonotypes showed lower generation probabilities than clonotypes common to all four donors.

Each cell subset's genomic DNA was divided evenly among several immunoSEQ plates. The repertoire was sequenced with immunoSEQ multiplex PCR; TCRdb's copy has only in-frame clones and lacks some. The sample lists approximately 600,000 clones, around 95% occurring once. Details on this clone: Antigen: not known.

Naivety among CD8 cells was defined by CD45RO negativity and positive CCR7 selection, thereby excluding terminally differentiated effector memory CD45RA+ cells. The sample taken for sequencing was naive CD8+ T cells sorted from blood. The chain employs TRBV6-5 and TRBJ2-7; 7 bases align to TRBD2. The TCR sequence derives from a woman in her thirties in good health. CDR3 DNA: TGTGCCAGCAGTTACTCGAGGGGAGGGGCCCACGAGCAGTACTTC. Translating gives CASSYSRGGAHEQYF.